The clone carrying this T cell receptor beta chain is labeled medium-sized (0.01 to 0.1%). CD4+CD45RO+CD25- cells were isolated as memory CD4+ T cells. TCRdb analysed the 5' RACE reads with MiXCR anew, one entry per CDR3 protein. The table has several thousand distinct CDR3 sequences, 16% seen once. The CDR3 runs to 15 residues. Germline V lookup: CDR1 SGHTA, CDR2 FQGNSA. J gave up 9 bases and V 1 base, and 4 bases lay outside the gene matches. Sequenced input: memory CD4+ T cells sorted from blood. Indicated subset: memory CD4+ T cells, CD4+CD45RO+CD25-. This TCR derives from a female donor with breast cancer. This chain uses TRBV7-2 with TRBJ1-4, with 11 bases matching TRBD1. The CDR3 sequence: CASSLDGTGGKKLFF. DNA for the CDR3: TGTGCCAGCAGCTTAGATGGGACAGGGGGGAAAAAACTGTTTTTT.